The 6 T cell receptor beta chains reported below all come from one sample, sequenced in a study of human T cells and chemical hapten exposure. The time point here: patch test 2, 6 weeks after DPC sensitization. Noted treatment: therapeutic diphenylcyclopropenone sensitization with weekly scalp DPC. TCRdb processed the RACE reads anew with MiXCR; each CDR3 protein has one entry. The sample has about 140,000 distinct CDR3 sequences, roughly 12% seen once. The sequenced sample was whole blood, obtained in connection with sensitization to the hapten diphenylcyclopropenone (DPC). These receptor sequences come from a woman aged 45-65 years with alopecia areata. Some clones in this sample may be carry-over from other donors' samples.

This clonotype showed up just a few times. This rearrangement joins TRBV7-6 to TRBJ2-3; D possibly corresponds to TRBD2 (7 bases). Between the trimmed V and J ends, which lost 5 bases and 0 bases, there was a span of 15 bases. Per germline, CDR1 SGHVS and CDR2 FNYEAQ. This CDR3 region has 16 residues. CDR3 in amino acids: CASSPGGGLSTDTQYF. The CDR3 DNA is TGTGCCAGCAGCCCGGGGGGCGGCCTTAGCACAGATACGCAGTATTTT.

The J gene is TRBJ2-2, the V gene TRBV11-3, with a weak D call TRBD2 (5 bases). V lost 2 bases and J 0 bases, leaving 10 bases between the germline ends. CDR3 length: 16 amino acids. In germline, CDR1 is SGHNT, CDR2 YENEEA. The CDR3 coding sequence is TGTGCCAGCAGCTTACGGATCGGGACGAACACCGGGGAGCTGTTTTTT. The encoded protein is CASSLRIGTNTGELFF.

In its sample, this clonotype was seen a few times. At one boundary the junction diverges from the germline segment, which might be a read error. The rearrangement uses TRBV29-1 and TRBJ1-1, with D unclear. Germline V lookup: CDR1 SQVTM, CDR2 ANQGSEA. This CDR3 contains 10 residues. The CDR3 loop is CSVGLTEAFF. The CDR3 DNA reads TGCAGCGTTGGCCTTACTGAGGCTTTCTTT.

The genes are TRBV12-3 or TRBV12-4 and TRBJ2-2; 11 nucleotides match TRBD2. Trimming removed 7 bases from V and 6 bases from J; junction bases left unmatched: 4. The CDR3 contains 14 residues. The CDR3 nucleotides read TGTGCCAGCAAAGGACTAGCGGGTCCCGGGGAGCTGTTTTTT. This encodes CASKGLAGPGELFF.

The chain recombines TRBV5-6 with TRBJ2-5, with D tentatively TRBD2 (5 bases). The germline V gene encodes CDR1 SGHDT and CDR2 YYEEEE. This CDR3 contains 16 residues. V lost 3 bases and J 4 bases, leaving 19 bases between the germline ends. The CDR3, as DNA: TGTGCCAGCAGCTCAAACCGGGGTATCGTTCGAGAGACCCAGTACTTC. The encoded protein is CASSSNRGIVRETQYF.

This clonotype was seen only a few times. The rearrangement uses TRBV5-4 and TRBJ2-5; TRBD2 might be the D (6 bases). The length of the CDR3 is 15 residues. Germline-derived CDR1 and CDR2 are SGHNT and YYREEE (reference sequence). Deletions cut 3 bases from V and 2 bases from J, with 14 bases between. The CDR3 is CASSSLAIGQETQYF. CDR3 sequence (DNA): TGTGCCAGCAGCTCCCTAGCGATTGGACAAGAGACCCAGTACTTC.